This is a list of T cell receptor beta chains from one sample in a study of blood T cell repertoires in COVID-19. The data were produced by immunoSEQ multiplex PCR, yet TCRdb's version contains in-frame clones alone and is incomplete. The sample includes 80,000 to 100,000 clones, around three quarters seen only once; the top ten take about 9.4%. Sequenced sample: peripheral blood. The receptors originated from a woman aged 70-85 years with acute or convalescent COVID-19. The CDR3 runs from the conserved cysteine through the conserved F or W. The D gene is left open where the match is weak. Size is stated for part of the rows, as once, few or many counts, or as a class when the clone is expanded.

TRBV18	.	TRBD1	TRBJ1-3	CASSLDRGGNTIYF	TGTGCCAGCTCACTTGACAGGGGAGGAAACACCATATATTTT
TRBV6-5	.	.	TRBJ2-3	CASTRGGVSDTQYF	TGTGCCAGCACCCGGGGCGGGGTATCCGATACGCAGTATTTT
TRBV19	.	TRBD1	TRBJ1-3	CASRTTGTSGNTIYF	TGTGCCAGTAGGACGACAGGGACCTCTGGAAACACCATATATTTT
TRBV5-1	.	.	TRBJ2-7	CASSPRVRGFYEQYF	TGCGCCAGCAGCCCGCGGGTCCGAGGGTTCTACGAGCAGTACTTC
TRBV3-1/TRBV3-2	.	TRBD2	TRBJ2-7	CASSQELRVGTSGRNSYEQYF	TGTGCCAGCAGCCAAGAGCTCCGCGTTGGGACTAGCGGGAGGAACTCCTACGAGCAGTACTTC
TRBV1	.	.	TRBJ2-7	CTSSQVKRCSYEQYF	TGCACCAGCAGCCAAGTGAAGCGGTGTTCCTACGAGCAGTACTTC
TRBV20-1	once	.	TRBJ2-3	CSASYDTQYF	TGCAGTGCTAGCTACGATACGCAGTATTTT
TRBV10-3	.	TRBD1	TRBJ1-2	CAISPGQGHGYTF	TGTGCCATCAGTCCAGGACAGGGTCATGGCTACACCTTC
TRBV28	.	TRBD2	TRBJ2-2	CASSGRGWTGELFF	TGTGCCAGCAGTGGGAGGGGATGGACCGGGGAGCTGTTTTTT
TRBV18	.	TRBD1	TRBJ2-7	CASSRRDRVSTPTEQYF	TGTGCCAGCTCACGTCGGGACAGGGTCTCGACGCCGACCGAGCAGTACTTC